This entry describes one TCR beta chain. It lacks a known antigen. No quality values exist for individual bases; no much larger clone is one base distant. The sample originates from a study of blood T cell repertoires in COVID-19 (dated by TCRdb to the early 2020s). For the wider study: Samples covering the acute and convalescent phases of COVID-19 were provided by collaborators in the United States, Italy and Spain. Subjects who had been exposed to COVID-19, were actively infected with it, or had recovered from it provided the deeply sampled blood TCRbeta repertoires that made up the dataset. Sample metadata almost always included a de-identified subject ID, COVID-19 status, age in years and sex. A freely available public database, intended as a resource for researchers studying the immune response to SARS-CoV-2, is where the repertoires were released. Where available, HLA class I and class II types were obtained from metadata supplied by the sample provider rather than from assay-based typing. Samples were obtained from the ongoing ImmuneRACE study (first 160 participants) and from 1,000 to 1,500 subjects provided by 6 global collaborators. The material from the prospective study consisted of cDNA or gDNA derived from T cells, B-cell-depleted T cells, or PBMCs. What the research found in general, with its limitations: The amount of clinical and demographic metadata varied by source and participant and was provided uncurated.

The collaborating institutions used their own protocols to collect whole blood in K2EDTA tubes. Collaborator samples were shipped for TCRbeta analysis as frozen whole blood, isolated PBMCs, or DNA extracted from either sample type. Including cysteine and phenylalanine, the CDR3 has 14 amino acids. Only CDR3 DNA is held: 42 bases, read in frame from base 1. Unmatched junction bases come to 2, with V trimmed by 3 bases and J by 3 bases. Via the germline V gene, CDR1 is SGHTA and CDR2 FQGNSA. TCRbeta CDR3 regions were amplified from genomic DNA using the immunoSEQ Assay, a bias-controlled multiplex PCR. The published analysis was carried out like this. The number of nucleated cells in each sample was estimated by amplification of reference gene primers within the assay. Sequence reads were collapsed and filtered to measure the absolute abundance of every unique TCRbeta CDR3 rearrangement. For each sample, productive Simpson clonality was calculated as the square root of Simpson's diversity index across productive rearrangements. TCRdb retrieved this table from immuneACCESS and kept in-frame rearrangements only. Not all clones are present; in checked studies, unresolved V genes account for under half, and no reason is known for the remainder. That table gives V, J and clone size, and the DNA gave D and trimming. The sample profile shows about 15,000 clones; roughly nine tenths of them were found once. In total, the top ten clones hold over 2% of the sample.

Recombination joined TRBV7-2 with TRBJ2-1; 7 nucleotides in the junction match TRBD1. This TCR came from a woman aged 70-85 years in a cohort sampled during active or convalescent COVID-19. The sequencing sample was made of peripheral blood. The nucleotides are TGTGCCAGCAGCTTCGGGACAGTCTACAATGAGCAGTTCTTC. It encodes CASSFGTVYNEQFF.